Listed below are T cell receptor beta chains from one sample, sequenced in a study of OX40 agonist ivuxolimab in advanced cancers. Using immunoSEQ multiplex PCR, the repertoire was profiled, and TCRdb retains in-frame clones only, with some absent. The sample has approximately 21,000 clones, roughly 88% seen once. Material: CD4+ or CD8+ T cells sorted from blood, obtained in a trial of the OX40 agonist ivuxolimab. The receptors stem from an adult with an advanced solid tumor such as melanoma, head and neck, liver or kidney cancer. Both conserved end residues are part of each CDR3. Fields, in order: J gene, V gene, clone size, D gene, CDR3 DNA, CDR3 protein. The D gene is left open where the match is weak. Only some rows state a clone size, as once, few, many or a class for expanded clones.

J gene: TRBJ1-1; V gene: TRBV27; clone size: -; D gene: -; CDR3 DNA: TGTGCCAGCAGAGACGACAGGAACACTGAAGCTTTCTTT; CDR3 protein: CASRDDRNTEAFF
J gene: TRBJ2-2; V gene: TRBV27; clone size: few; D gene: TRBD2; CDR3 DNA: TGTGCCAGCAGTTTATCAGGGACTAGAAAACTGAACACCGGGGAGCTGTTTTTT; CDR3 protein: CASSLSGTRKLNTGELFF
J gene: TRBJ1-1; V gene: TRBV6-6; clone size: -; D gene: -; CDR3 DNA: TGTGCCAGCAGTTACGGAGGCAGGAGGAACACTGAAGCTTTCTTT; CDR3 protein: CASSYGGRRNTEAFF
J gene: TRBJ1-1; V gene: TRBV27; clone size: -; D gene: TRBD1; CDR3 DNA: TGTGCCAGCAGTTGGACAGGGGTAAACACTGAAGCTTTCTTT; CDR3 protein: CASSWTGVNTEAFF
J gene: TRBJ2-5; V gene: TRBV19; clone size: -; D gene: -; CDR3 DNA: TGTGCCAGTAGTCTCGCGGGTTGGGAGACCCAGTACTTC; CDR3 protein: CASSLAGWETQYF
J gene: TRBJ2-5; V gene: TRBV27; clone size: -; D gene: TRBD1; CDR3 DNA: TGTGCCAGCAGTTTAAATTCGGGACAGGGTTTCTGGGAGACCCAGTACTTC; CDR3 protein: CASSLNSGQGFWETQYF
J gene: TRBJ2-7; V gene: TRBV28; clone size: -; D gene: -; CDR3 DNA: TGTGCCAGCACCAGGGCCTACGAGCAGTACTTC; CDR3 protein: CASTRAYEQYF
J gene: TRBJ2-3; V gene: TRBV11-3; clone size: -; D gene: -; CDR3 DNA: TGTGCCAGCAGCTTCATTAGCCCTAGCACAGATACGCAGTATTTT; CDR3 protein: CASSFISPSTDTQYF
J gene: TRBJ2-4; V gene: TRBV7-9; clone size: -; D gene: -; CDR3 DNA: TGTGCCAGCAGCTCGAGCGGGGCCAAAAACATTCAGTACTTC; CDR3 protein: CASSSSGAKNIQYF
J gene: TRBJ2-3; V gene: TRBV27; clone size: -; D gene: -; CDR3 DNA: TGTGCCAGCAGCCATGAGGGCAGCACAGATACGCAGTATTTT; CDR3 protein: CASSHEGSTDTQYF
J gene: TRBJ2-7; V gene: TRBV5-1; clone size: medium-sized; D gene: TRBD2; CDR3 DNA: TGCGCCAGCAGCTTGGAACTAGCGCGAACCTACGAGCAGTACTTC; CDR3 protein: CASSLELARTYEQYF
J gene: TRBJ2-3; V gene: TRBV5-6; clone size: few; D gene: TRBD2; CDR3 DNA: TGTGCCAGCAGCTTGCTACTAGCGGGAGGGTTAGTGGAGAATACGCAGTATTTT; CDR3 protein: CASSLLLAGGLVENTQYF
J gene: TRBJ2-7; V gene: TRBV7-9; clone size: -; D gene: -; CDR3 DNA: TGTGCCAGCAGCTTGGATATGAGCGCCGCCTACGAGCAGTACTTC; CDR3 protein: CASSLDMSAAYEQYF
J gene: TRBJ2-7; V gene: TRBV5-8; clone size: -; D gene: -; CDR3 DNA: TGTGCCAGCAGCTTGGTTAGAGATAACTACGAGCAGTACTTC; CDR3 protein: CASSLVRDNYEQYF
J gene: TRBJ2-7; V gene: TRBV28; clone size: once; D gene: -; CDR3 DNA: TGTGCCAGCAGCCCTCCCCCTTTTGCTAGCCGGGGCGAGCAGTACTTC; CDR3 protein: CASSPPPFASRGEQYF
J gene: TRBJ2-7; V gene: TRBV5-1; clone size: -; D gene: TRBD1; CDR3 DNA: TGCGCCAGCAGCTTGGGACAGGGGGCGAGTAGTGGGGAGCAGTACTTC; CDR3 protein: CASSLGQGASSGEQYF
J gene: TRBJ2-3; V gene: TRBV6-4; clone size: -; D gene: TRBD1; CDR3 DNA: TGTGCCAGCAGCCCCCGACAGGGAGCAGATACGCAGTATTTT; CDR3 protein: CASSPRQGADTQYF
J gene: TRBJ2-3; V gene: TRBV7-3; clone size: -; D gene: TRBD2; CDR3 DNA: TGTGCCAGCAGCTTCCCAGCGGGGAGGGAAGAGGGAACAGATACGCAGTATTTT; CDR3 protein: CASSFPAGREEGTDTQYF
J gene: TRBJ1-2; V gene: TRBV7-9; clone size: -; D gene: -; CDR3 DNA: TGTGCCAGCAGCCAATCGGGGGCTAACTATGGCTACACCTTC; CDR3 protein: CASSQSGANYGYTF
J gene: TRBJ1-2; V gene: TRBV7-2; clone size: -; D gene: -; CDR3 DNA: TGTGCCAGCAGCCGGGCACATACGTCTAACTATGGCTACACCTTC; CDR3 protein: CASSRAHTSNYGYTF
J gene: TRBJ1-3; V gene: TRBV4-1; clone size: once; D gene: -; CDR3 DNA: TGCGCCAGCAGCCAAGGGAGACGGTACTCTGGAAACACCATATATTTT; CDR3 protein: CASSQGRRYSGNTIYF
J gene: TRBJ1-5; V gene: TRBV5-6; clone size: -; D gene: TRBD1; CDR3 DNA: TGTGCCAGCAGCGCAACAGGGGGCTTTAGCAATCAGCCCCAGCATTTT; CDR3 protein: CASSATGGFSNQPQHF
J gene: TRBJ2-1; V gene: TRBV29-1; clone size: -; D gene: TRBD2; CDR3 DNA: TGCAGCGTTGAGCTTAGCGGGAGGGCCGTGAATGAGCAGTTCTTC; CDR3 protein: CSVELSGRAVNEQFF
J gene: TRBJ1-1; V gene: TRBV6-5; clone size: -; D gene: TRBD1; CDR3 DNA: TGTGCCAGCAGTTACTGGCAGGGGGACACTGAAGCTTTCTTT; CDR3 protein: CASSYWQGDTEAFF
J gene: TRBJ2-7; V gene: TRBV4-1; clone size: once; D gene: TRBD2; CDR3 DNA: TGCGCCAGCAGCCAAGCGGCACTAGCGGTAAACTCCTACGAGCAGTACTTC; CDR3 protein: CASSQAALAVNSYEQYF
J gene: TRBJ2-1; V gene: TRBV9; clone size: -; D gene: -; CDR3 DNA: TGTGCCAGCACCCCTCATTGGGACAATGAGCAGTTCTTC; CDR3 protein: CASTPHWDNEQFF
J gene: TRBJ2-7; V gene: TRBV28; clone size: -; D gene: -; CDR3 DNA: TGTGCCAGCAACCTTAACACGGGCTACGAGCAGTACTTC; CDR3 protein: CASNLNTGYEQYF
J gene: TRBJ1-2; V gene: TRBV6-5; clone size: -; D gene: -; CDR3 DNA: TGTGCCAGCAGCCGGGGCCATGGCTACACCTTC; CDR3 protein: CASSRGHGYTF
J gene: TRBJ2-7; V gene: TRBV27; clone size: -; D gene: -; CDR3 DNA: TGTGCCAGCAGTTTTGGCAGGGAGACCGAGCAGTACTTC; CDR3 protein: CASSFGRETEQYF
J gene: TRBJ1-1; V gene: TRBV30; clone size: few; D gene: -; CDR3 DNA: TGTGCCGGGGGGCGGGGGGACACTGAAGCTTTCTTT; CDR3 protein: CAGGRGDTEAFF
J gene: TRBJ2-1; V gene: TRBV29-1; clone size: once; D gene: -; CDR3 DNA: TGCAGCGTTGAAGACTACAATGAGCAGTTCTTC; CDR3 protein: CSVEDYNEQFF
J gene: TRBJ2-7; V gene: TRBV28; clone size: -; D gene: -; CDR3 DNA: TGTGCCAGCGGGAACCGACAGAATCCTTACGAGCAGTACTTC; CDR3 protein: CASGNRQNPYEQYF
J gene: TRBJ1-5; V gene: TRBV27; clone size: -; D gene: TRBD1; CDR3 DNA: TGTGCCAGCAGTCCCGGGACAGGGGGCTCGGCCCAGCATTTT; CDR3 protein: CASSPGTGGSAQHF
J gene: TRBJ1-1; V gene: TRBV30; clone size: -; D gene: -; CDR3 DNA: TGTGCCGGGGGGCGGGGGCACACTGAAGCTTTCTTT; CDR3 protein: CAGGRGHTEAFF
J gene: TRBJ1-1; V gene: TRBV7-9; clone size: -; D gene: TRBD1; CDR3 DNA: TGTGCCAGCAGCGACACAGGGGAAATTCTACACACTGAAGCTTTCTTT; CDR3 protein: CASSDTGEILHTEAFF
J gene: TRBJ2-1; V gene: TRBV10-1; clone size: -; D gene: -; CDR3 DNA: TGCGCCAGCAGTGAGTCTGGGAGAATCTCCTACAATGAGCAGTTCTTC; CDR3 protein: CASSESGRISYNEQFF
J gene: TRBJ2-7; V gene: TRBV9; clone size: -; D gene: TRBD2; CDR3 DNA: TGTGCCAGCAGCGTAGGCGGGAGCTATTCCTACGAGCAGTACTTC; CDR3 protein: CASSVGGSYSYEQYF
J gene: TRBJ2-7; V gene: TRBV2; clone size: -; D gene: TRBD2; CDR3 DNA: TGTGCCAGCGGGGATAGCGGGACCCCTTACGAGCAGTACTTC; CDR3 protein: CASGDSGTPYEQYF
J gene: TRBJ1-5; V gene: TRBV13; clone size: -; D gene: TRBD1; CDR3 DNA: TGTGCCAGCAGCTTAGGGACAGGGGCCAATCAGCCCCAGCATTTT; CDR3 protein: CASSLGTGANQPQHF
J gene: TRBJ2-2; V gene: TRBV2; clone size: -; D gene: -; CDR3 DNA: TGTGCCAGCAGGACCGGGGAGCTGTTTTTT; CDR3 protein: CASRTGELFF
J gene: TRBJ1-1; V gene: TRBV28; clone size: few; D gene: -; CDR3 DNA: TGTGCCAGCAGTTTAGAGTACACTGAAGCTTTCTTT; CDR3 protein: CASSLEYTEAFF
J gene: TRBJ1-5; V gene: TRBV28; clone size: -; D gene: -; CDR3 DNA: TGTGCCAGCAGTTTAGGGGCAGGGAGCAATCAGCCCCAGCATTTT; CDR3 protein: CASSLGAGSNQPQHF
J gene: TRBJ2-1; V gene: TRBV6-5; clone size: -; D gene: -; CDR3 DNA: TGTGCCAGCAGGGGGGGAGTTGAGCAGTTCTTC; CDR3 protein: CASRGGVEQFF
J gene: TRBJ2-2; V gene: TRBV28; clone size: few; D gene: TRBD1; CDR3 DNA: TGTGCCAGCAGTCTCTACCAGGGGGCGGGCACCGGGGAGCTGTTTTTT; CDR3 protein: CASSLYQGAGTGELFF
J gene: TRBJ1-1; V gene: TRBV2; clone size: -; D gene: -; CDR3 DNA: TGTGCCAGCAGTGTGGGGGGTGAAGCTTTCTTT; CDR3 protein: CASSVGGEAFF
J gene: TRBJ1-1; V gene: TRBV6-1; clone size: -; D gene: TRBD1; CDR3 DNA: TGTGCCAGCAGTGTCCAGGGGGCTCCCGACACTGAAGCTTTCTTT; CDR3 protein: CASSVQGAPDTEAFF